Following are 5 T cell receptor beta chains from one sample sequenced in a study of cytomegalovirus exposure and HLA in healthy donors (dated by TCRdb to 2016 to 2017). Libraries came from the immunoSEQ multiplex PCR assay. For the multiplex PCR, a mixture combining 60 forward primers for TCR Vbeta segments and 13 reverse primers for TCR Jbeta segments was used. The table was pulled from immuneACCESS by TCRdb, which kept in-frame rearrangements only. Such tables lose some clones; where checked, under half of the loss comes from unresolved V genes, and the rest has no known cause. The sample contains some 130,000 clones, 79% of them found a single time. The top ten clones comprise roughly 6.8% of the sample. Sequences were obtained from PBMCs. These receptors were taken from a man aged 40-55 years in good health and CMV-seropositive.

CDR3: CASARLPSYEQYF. The CDR3, as DNA: TGCGCCAGCGCCCGACTTCCTTCCTACGAGCAGTACTTC. The chain joins TRBV10-2 to TRBJ2-7, with D uncertain. Trimming removed 8 bases from V and 1 base from J, with 12 bases in between. Germline loops: CDR1 WSHSY, CDR2 SAAADI. The CDR3 consists of 13 residues.

This clone was seen a single time. The J gene is TRBJ1-4, the V gene TRBV19; TRBD1 matches 10 bases. The germline V gene encodes CDR1 LNHDA and CDR2 SQIVND (reference sequence). CDR3 length: 14 amino acids. V lost 7 bases and J lost 5; bases outside the gene matches: 4. The CDR3 loop reads CASKPGQGNEKLFF. For the CDR3, the DNA is TGTGCCAGTAAGCCGGGACAGGGGAATGAAAAACTGTTTTTT. Filled out from reference TRBV19 and TRBJ1-4, the complete variable domain reads DGGITQSPKYLFRKEGQNVTLSCEQNLNHDAMYWYRQDPGQGLRLIYYSQIVNDFQKGDIAEGYSVSREKKESFPLTVTSAQKNPTAFYLCASKPGQGNEKLFFGSGTQLSVL.

The chain employs TRBV5-5 and TRBJ2-1; a weak D match, TRBD1 (6 bases). Germline CDR1 and CDR2: SGHKS and YYEKEE (reference sequence). The CDR3 consists of 15 residues. V was trimmed by 3 bases and J by 6 bases, leaving 16 bases between them. This CDR3 is CASSSDSQRGNEQFF. CDR3 sequence (DNA): TGTGCCAGCAGCTCGGACAGCCAACGAGGCAATGAGCAGTTCTTC.

The chain joins TRBV19 to TRBJ1-4; D remains ambiguous. V lost 3 bases and J 7 bases, leaving 12 bases between the germline ends. Germline loops: CDR1 LNHDA, CDR2 SQIVND (reference sequence). This CDR3 is 14 amino acids long. The CDR3 nucleotides read TGTGCCAGTAGTATGGACTCCTTAGGTGAAAAACTGTTTTTT. This sequence encodes CASSMDSLGEKLFF.

The chain has TRBV30 and TRBJ1-3, with TRBD1 matching over 7 bases. This CDR3 is 13 amino acids long. Germline-derived CDR1 and CDR2 are GTSNPN and SVGIG (reference sequence). V was pared by 4 bases and J by 6 bases, with 6 bases of the junction left unmatched. The CDR3 protein is CAWNPGGENTIYF. In nucleotides, the CDR3 is TGTGCCTGGAATCCAGGGGGAGAAAACACCATATATTTT.